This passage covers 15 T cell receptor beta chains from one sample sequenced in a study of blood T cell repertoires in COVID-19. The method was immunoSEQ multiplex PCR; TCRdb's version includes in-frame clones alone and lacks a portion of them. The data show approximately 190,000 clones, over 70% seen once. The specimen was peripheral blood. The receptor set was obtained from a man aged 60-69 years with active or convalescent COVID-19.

For the CDR3, the DNA is TGTGCCAGCAGCGCCGAGTCCAGGGGGGAAGAAAAACTGTTTTTT. Protein product: CASSAESRGEEKLFF. The gene calls are TRBV5-6 and TRBJ1-4, with 7 bases fitting TRBD1. V was clipped by 4 bases and J by 8 bases; unmatched bases: 11. The germline CDR1 and CDR2 sequences are SGHDT and YYEEEE. The CDR3 totals 15 residues.

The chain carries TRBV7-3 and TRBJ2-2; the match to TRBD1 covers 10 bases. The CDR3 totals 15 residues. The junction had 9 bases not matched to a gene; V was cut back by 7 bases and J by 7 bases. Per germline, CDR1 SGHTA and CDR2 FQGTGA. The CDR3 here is CASNPTGGQGGELFF. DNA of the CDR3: TGTGCCAGCAACCCGACAGGGGGCCAGGGCGGGGAGCTGTTTTTT.

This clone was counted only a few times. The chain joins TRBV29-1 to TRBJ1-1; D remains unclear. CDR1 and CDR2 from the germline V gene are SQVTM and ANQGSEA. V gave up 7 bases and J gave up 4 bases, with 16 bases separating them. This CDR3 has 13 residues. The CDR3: CSATNRRGTEAFF. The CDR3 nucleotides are TGCAGCGCTACCAATCGGCGCGGCACTGAAGCTTTCTTT.

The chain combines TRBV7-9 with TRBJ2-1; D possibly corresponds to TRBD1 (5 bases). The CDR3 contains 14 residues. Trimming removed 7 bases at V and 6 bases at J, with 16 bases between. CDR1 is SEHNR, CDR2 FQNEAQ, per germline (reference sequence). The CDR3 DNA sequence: TGTGCCAGCAACAAACAGGAAACTCTCAATGAGCAGTTCTTC. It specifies CASNKQETLNEQFF.

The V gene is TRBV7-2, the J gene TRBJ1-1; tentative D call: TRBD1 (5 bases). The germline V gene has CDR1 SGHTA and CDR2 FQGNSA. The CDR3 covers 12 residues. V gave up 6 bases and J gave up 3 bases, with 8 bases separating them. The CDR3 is CASRQDYTEAFF. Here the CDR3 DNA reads TGTGCCAGCAGACAGGATTACACTGAAGCTTTCTTT.

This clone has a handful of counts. The CDR3 nucleotides read TGTGCCAGCAGCCAAGGGCGGGCTAGCGGGAACACAGATACGCAGTATTTT. Its protein product is CASSQGRASGNTDTQYF. V is TRBV4-2 and J is TRBJ2-3; 9 nucleotides agree with TRBD2. The germline CDR1 and CDR2 sequences are LGHNA and YNFKEQ. This CDR3 has 17 residues. V gave up 1 base and J gave up 2 bases; unmatched junction bases: 7.

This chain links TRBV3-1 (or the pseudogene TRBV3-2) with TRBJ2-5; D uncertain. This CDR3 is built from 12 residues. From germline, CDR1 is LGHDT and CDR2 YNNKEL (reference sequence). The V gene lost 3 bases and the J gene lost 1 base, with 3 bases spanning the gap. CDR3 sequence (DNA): TGTGCCAGCAGCCATCTCCAAGAGACCCAGTACTTC. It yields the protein CASSHLQETQYF.

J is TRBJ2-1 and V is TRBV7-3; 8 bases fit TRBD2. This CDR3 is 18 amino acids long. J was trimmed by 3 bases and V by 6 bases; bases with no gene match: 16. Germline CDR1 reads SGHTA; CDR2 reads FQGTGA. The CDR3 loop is CASRSRAGGIGNYNEQFF. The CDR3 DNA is TGTGCCAGCAGATCTAGGGCGGGAGGAATAGGGAACTACAATGAGCAGTTCTTC.

DNA for the CDR3: TGTGCCAGCAGCTTAGTGGGACTAGCGGTTAGCACAGATACGCAGTATTTT. Encoded protein: CASSLVGLAVSTDTQYF. The V call is TRBV7-8, the J call TRBJ2-3; 11 nucleotides agree with TRBD2. With V trimmed by 1 base and J by 0 bases, 3 bases remained unmatched. CDR3 size: 17 residues. CDR1 is SGHVS and CDR2 is FQNEAQ in the germline V gene. The complete variable domain, with remaining parts taken from reference TRBV7-8 and TRBJ2-3, reads GAGVSQSPRYKVAKRGQDVALRCDPISGHVSLFWYQQALGQGPEFLTYFQNEAQLDKSGLPSDRFFAERPEGSVSTLKIQRTQQEDSAVYLCASSLVGLAVSTDTQYFGPGTRLTVL.

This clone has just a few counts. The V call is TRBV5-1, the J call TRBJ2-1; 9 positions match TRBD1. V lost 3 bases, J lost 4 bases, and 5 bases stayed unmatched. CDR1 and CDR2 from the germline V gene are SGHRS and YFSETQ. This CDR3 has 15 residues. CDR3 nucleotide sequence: TGCGCCAGCAGCTATGACAGGGGGGGTTACAATGAGCAGTTCTTC. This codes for CASSYDRGGYNEQFF.

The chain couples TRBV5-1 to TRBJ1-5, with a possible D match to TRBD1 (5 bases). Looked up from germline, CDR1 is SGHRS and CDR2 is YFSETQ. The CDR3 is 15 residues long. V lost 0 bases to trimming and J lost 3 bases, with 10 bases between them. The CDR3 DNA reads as TGCGCCAGCAGCTTGGGTCAGGGACTCAATCAGCCCCAGCATTTT. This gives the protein CASSLGQGLNQPQHF.

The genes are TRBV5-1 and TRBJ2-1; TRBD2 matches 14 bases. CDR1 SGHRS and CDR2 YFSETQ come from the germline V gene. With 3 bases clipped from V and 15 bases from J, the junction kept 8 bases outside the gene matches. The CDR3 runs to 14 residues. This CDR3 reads CASSSGLAGADGFF. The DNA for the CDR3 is TGCGCCAGCAGCTCGGGACTAGCGGGAGCCGATGGGTTCTTC.

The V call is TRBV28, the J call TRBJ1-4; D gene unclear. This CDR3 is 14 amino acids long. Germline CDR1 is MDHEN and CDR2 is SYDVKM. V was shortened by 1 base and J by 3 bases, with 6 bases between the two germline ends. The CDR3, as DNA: TGTGCCAGCAGTTTATCCGGAGCTAATGAAAAACTGTTTTTT. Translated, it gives CASSLSGANEKLFF.

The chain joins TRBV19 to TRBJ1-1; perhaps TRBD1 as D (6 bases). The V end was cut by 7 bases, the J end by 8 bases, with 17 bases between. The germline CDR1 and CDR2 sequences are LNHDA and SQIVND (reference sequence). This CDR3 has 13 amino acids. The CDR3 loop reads CASTSTWQGEAFF. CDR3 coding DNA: TGTGCCAGTACCTCCACCTGGCAGGGGGAAGCTTTCTTT. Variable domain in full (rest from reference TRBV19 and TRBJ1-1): DGGITQSPKYLFRKEGQNVTLSCEQNLNHDAMYWYRQDPGQGLRLIYYSQIVNDFQKGDIAEGYSVSREKKESFPLTVTSAQKNPTAFYLCASTSTWQGEAFFGQGTRLTVV.

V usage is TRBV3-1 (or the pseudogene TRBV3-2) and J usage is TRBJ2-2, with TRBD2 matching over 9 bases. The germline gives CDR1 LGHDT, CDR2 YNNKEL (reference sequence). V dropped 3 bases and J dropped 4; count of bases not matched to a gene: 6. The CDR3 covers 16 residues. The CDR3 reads CASSHGTSRGTGELFF. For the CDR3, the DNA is TGTGCCAGCAGCCACGGGACTAGCAGGGGCACCGGGGAGCTGTTTTTT.